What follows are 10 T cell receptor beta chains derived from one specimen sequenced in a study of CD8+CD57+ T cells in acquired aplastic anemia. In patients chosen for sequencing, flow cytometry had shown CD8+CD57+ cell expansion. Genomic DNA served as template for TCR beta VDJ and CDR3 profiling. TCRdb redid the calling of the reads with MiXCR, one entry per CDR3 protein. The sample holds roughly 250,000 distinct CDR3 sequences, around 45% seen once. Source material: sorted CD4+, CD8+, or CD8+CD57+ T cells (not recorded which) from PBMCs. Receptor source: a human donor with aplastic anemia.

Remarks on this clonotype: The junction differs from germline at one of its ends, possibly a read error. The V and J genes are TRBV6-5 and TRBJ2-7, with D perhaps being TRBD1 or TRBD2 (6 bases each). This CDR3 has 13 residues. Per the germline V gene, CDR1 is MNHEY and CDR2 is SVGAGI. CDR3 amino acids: CASSRGGFYEQDF. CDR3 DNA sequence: TGTGCCAGCAGTCGAGGGGGGTTTTACGAGCAGGACTTC.

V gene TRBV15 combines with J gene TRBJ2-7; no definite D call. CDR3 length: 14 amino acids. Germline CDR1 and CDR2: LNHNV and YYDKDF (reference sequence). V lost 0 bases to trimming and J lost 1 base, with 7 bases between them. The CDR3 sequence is CATSRDRRSYEQYF. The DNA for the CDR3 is TGTGCCACCAGCAGAGATCGGAGATCCTACGAGCAGTACTTC.

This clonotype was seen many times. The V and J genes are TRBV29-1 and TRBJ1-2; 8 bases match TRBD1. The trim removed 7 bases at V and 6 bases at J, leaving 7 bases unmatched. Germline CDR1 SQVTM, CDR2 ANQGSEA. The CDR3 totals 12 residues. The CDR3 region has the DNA TGCAGCGAACATACAGGGGGTGATGGCTACACCTTC. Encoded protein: CSEHTGGDGYTF.

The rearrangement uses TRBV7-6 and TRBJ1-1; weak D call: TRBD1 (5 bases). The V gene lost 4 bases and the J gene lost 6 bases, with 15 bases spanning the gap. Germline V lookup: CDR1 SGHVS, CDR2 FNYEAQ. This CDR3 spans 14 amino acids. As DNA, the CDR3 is TGTGCCAGCAGCTCACACGCGGGGGAACCTGAAGCTTTCTTT. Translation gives CASSSHAGEPEAFF. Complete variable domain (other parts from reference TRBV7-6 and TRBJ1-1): GAGVSQSPRYKVTKRGQDVALRCDPISGHVSLYWYRQALGQGPEFLTYFNYEAQQDKSGLPNDRFSAERPEGSISTLTIQRTEQRDSAMYRCASSSHAGEPEAFFGQGTRLTVV.

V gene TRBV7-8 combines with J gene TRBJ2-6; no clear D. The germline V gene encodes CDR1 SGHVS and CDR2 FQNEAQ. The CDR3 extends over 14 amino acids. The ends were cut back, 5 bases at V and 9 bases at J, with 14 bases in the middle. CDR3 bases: TGTGCCAGCAGCCAAGATCGCCAGGACAACGTCCTGACTTTC. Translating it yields CASSQDRQDNVLTF. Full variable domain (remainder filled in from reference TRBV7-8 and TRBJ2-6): GAGVSQSPRYKVAKRGQDVALRCDPISGHVSLFWYQQALGQGPEFLTYFQNEAQLDKSGLPSDRFFAERPEGSVSTLKIQRTQQEDSAVYLCASSQDRQDNVLTFGAGSRLTVL.

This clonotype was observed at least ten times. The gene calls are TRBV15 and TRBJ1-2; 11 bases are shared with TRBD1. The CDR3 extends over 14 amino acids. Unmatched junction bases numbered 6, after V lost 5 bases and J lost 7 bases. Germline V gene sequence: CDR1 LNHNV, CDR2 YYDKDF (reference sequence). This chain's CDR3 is CATSRDRGGFGYTF. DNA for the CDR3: TGTGCCACCAGCCGGGACAGGGGGGGTTTTGGCTACACCTTC.

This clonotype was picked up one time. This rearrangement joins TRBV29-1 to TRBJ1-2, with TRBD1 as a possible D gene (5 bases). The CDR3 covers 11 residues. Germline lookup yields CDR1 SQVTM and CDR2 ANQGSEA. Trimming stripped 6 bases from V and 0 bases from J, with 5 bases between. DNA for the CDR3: TGCAGCGTGACAGCTAACTATGGCTACACCTTC. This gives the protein CSVTANYGYTF.

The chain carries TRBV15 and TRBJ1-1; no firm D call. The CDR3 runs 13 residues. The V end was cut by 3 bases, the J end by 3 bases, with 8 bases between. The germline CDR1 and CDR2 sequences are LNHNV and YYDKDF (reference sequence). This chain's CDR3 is CATSSVLDTEAFF. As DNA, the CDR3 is TGTGCCACCAGCAGCGTGTTGGACACTGAAGCTTTCTTT.

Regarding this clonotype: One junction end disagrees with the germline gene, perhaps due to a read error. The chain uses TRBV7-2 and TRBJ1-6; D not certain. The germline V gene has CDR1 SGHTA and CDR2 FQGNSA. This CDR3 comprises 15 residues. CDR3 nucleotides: TGTGCCAGCAGCTCCCTCCGGGCTCAGAATTCACCCCCCCACTTT. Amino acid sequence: CASSSLRAQNSPPHF.

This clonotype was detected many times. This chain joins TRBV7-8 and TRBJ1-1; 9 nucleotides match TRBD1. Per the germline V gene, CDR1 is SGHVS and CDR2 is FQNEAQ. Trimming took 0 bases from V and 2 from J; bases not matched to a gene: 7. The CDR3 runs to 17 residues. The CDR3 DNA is TGTGCCAGCAGCTTAGCCGGGACAGGGAGCCCAAACACTGAAGCTTTCTTT. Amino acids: CASSLAGTGSPNTEAFF. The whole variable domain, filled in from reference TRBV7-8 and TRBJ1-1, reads GAGVSQSPRYKVAKRGQDVALRCDPISGHVSLFWYQQALGQGPEFLTYFQNEAQLDKSGLPSDRFFAERPEGSVSTLKIQRTQQEDSAVYLCASSLAGTGSPNTEAFFGQGTRLTVV.